The 27 T cell receptor beta chains in this list originate from one sample, sequenced in a study of regulatory T cells in long-lasting Graves disease. Specified time point: newly diagnosed GD, antithyroid drugs for less than 3 months. PBMCs were the source of the RNA used for TCR sequencing. Investigators prepared the TCR beta libraries by applying iRepertoire HTBI primers and Arm-PCR of CDR3 regions. In TCRdb, the multiplex PCR reads were re-called with MiXCR into one record per CDR3 protein. The table includes 510,000 or so distinct CDR3 sequences, around 12% detected once. Separately, the same data were catalogued under a study of T cells in Graves' hyperthyroidism and ophthalmopathy.

Source: peripheral blood mononuclear cells (PBMCs), taken at new diagnosis, from a patient treated with antithyroid drugs. The source of these receptors is a woman in her twenties or thirties with Graves disease.

The rearrangement uses TRBV13 and TRBJ1-1; D is ambiguous. Trimming shortened V by 8 bases and J by 4 bases, and 11 bases separated the two germline ends. Germline V gene lookup returns CDR1 PRHDT and CDR2 FYEKMQ (reference sequence). The CDR3 length is 12 residues. Written as DNA, the CDR3 is TGTGCCAGCTCTCCGGACTTCACTGAAGCTTTCTTT. Residues: CASSPDFTEAFF.

At least ten counts were recorded for this clonotype. The CDR3 protein is CASSPGERGTGELFF. The CDR3, as DNA: TGTGCCAGCTCACCAGGAGAGAGGGGCACCGGGGAGCTGTTTTTT. The chain combines TRBV18 with TRBJ2-2, with D perhaps being TRBD1 or TRBD2 (5 bases each). Germline-derived CDR1 and CDR2 are KGHSH and LQKENI. The CDR3 runs to 15 residues. V lost 2 bases to trimming and J lost 4 bases, with 11 bases between them.

This clonotype was observed a handful of times. The chain has TRBV7-9 and TRBJ2-7, with D unclear. The CDR3 runs 13 residues. Germline values: CDR1 SEHNR, CDR2 FQNEAQ (reference sequence). V was pared by 7 bases and J by 3 bases, with 13 bases between. The CDR3 bases are TGTGCCAGCACCTCGACGCCCTTCTACGAGCAGTACTTC. It translates to CASTSTPFYEQYF.

This clonotype has ten or more counts. The chain uses TRBV2 and TRBJ2-1; D ambiguous. V was trimmed by 4 bases and J by 4 bases, leaving 11 bases between them. Germline V gene sequence: CDR1 SNHLY, CDR2 FYNNEI. This CDR3 region has 14 residues. The CDR3 DNA reads as TGTGCCAGCAGTGGGTTCCTAGTTTACAATGAGCAGTTCTTC. Protein sequence: CASSGFLVYNEQFF. Looking up the rest from reference TRBV2 and TRBJ2-1 gives the full variable domain: EPEVTQTPSHQVTQMGQEVILRCVPISNHLYFYWYRQILGQKVEFLVSFYNNEISEKSEIFDDQFSVERPDGSNFTLKIRSTKLEDSAMYFCASSGFLVYNEQFFGPGTRLTVL.

The genes are TRBV11-2 and TRBJ2-1; TRBD2 matches 10 bases. The germline CDR1 and CDR2 sequences are SGHAT and FQNNGV. V lost 5 bases to trimming and J lost 9 bases; unmatched junction nucleotides: 13. This CDR3 has 16 residues. The CDR3 coding sequence is TGTGCCAGCAGCCCTACAACTAGCGGGATGTCGGTTGAGCAGTTCTTC. Its protein is CASSPTTSGMSVEQFF.

At least ten counts were recorded for this clonotype. CDR3 sequence reads: CASGWEYYEQYF. DNA for the CDR3: TGTGCCAGCGGCTGGGAGTACTACGAGCAGTACTTC. The rearrangement joins TRBV2 to TRBJ2-7; a possible D gene is TRBD2 (5 bases). Germline V gene sequence: CDR1 SNHLY, CDR2 FYNNEI. This CDR3 has 12 amino acids. Trimming cost V 8 bases and J 3 bases, with 11 bases left between them.

The table lists this clonotype with many counts. The chain uses TRBV30 and TRBJ1-2; D not certain. The ends were cut back, 1 base at V and 7 bases at J, with 13 bases in the middle. The CDR3 spans 13 residues. Germline loops: CDR1 GTSNPN, CDR2 SVGIG (reference sequence). The CDR3 is CAWSDPPGFGYTF. The DNA of the CDR3 is TGTGCCTGGAGTGACCCCCCGGGATTTGGCTACACCTTC.

This clonotype was observed at least ten times. J is TRBJ1-1 and V is TRBV5-6; D is ambiguous. The CDR3 runs 16 residues. Germline CDR1 SGHDT, CDR2 YYEEEE. Between the trimmed V and J ends, which lost 0 bases and 1 base, there was a span of 13 bases. In DNA form, the CDR3 reads TGTGCCAGCAGCTTGGACCCCAGTAGAACGAACACTGAAGCTTTCTTT. Translation: CASSLDPSRTNTEAFF. Using reference TRBV5-6 and TRBJ1-1 for the parts outside the CDR3, the full variable domain is DAGVTQSPTHLIKTRGQQVTLRCSPKSGHDTVSWYQQALGQGPQFIFQYYEEEERQRGNFPDRFSGHQFPNYSSELNVNALLLGDSALYLCASSLDPSRTNTEAFFGQGTRLTVV.

This clonotype has a count of ten or more. The gene calls are TRBV6-1 and TRBJ1-6; D not resolved. Germline V gives CDR1 MNHNS, CDR2 SASEGT. The CDR3 covers 16 residues. The V and J ends lost 8 bases and 3 bases respectively, with 17 bases between them. This CDR3 reads CASSDVGSGYNSPLHF. The CDR3 nucleotides are TGTGCCAGCTCCGACGTCGGGTCAGGCTATAATTCACCCCTCCACTTT.

Many counts were recorded for this clonotype. The chain combines TRBV6-1 with TRBJ1-2, with a tentative D call TRBD1 (6 bases). Germline lookup yields CDR1 MNHNS and CDR2 SASEGT. The V and J ends lost 5 bases and 7 bases respectively, with 14 bases between them. The CDR3 contains 13 residues. CDR3 nucleotide sequence: TGTGCCAGCAGTCCAACAGGGCAGGGTGGCTACACCTTC. Translated, it gives CASSPTGQGGYTF.

This clonotype came up many times. The rearrangement links TRBV7-8 to TRBJ1-1; 10 nucleotides line up with TRBD1. The length of the CDR3 is 19 residues. V shed 0 bases and J 3 bases; nucleotides not matched to a gene: 13. Germline V gene sequence: CDR1 SGHVS, CDR2 FQNEAQ. The CDR3 loop is CASSLAWGQGHRADTEAFF. In nucleotides, the CDR3 is TGTGCCAGCAGCTTAGCATGGGGACAGGGGCACCGAGCGGACACTGAAGCTTTCTTT.

This clonotype came up many times. The chain joins TRBV2 to TRBJ1-3; D is uncertain. In germline, CDR1 is SNHLY, CDR2 FYNNEI. Trimming stripped 6 bases from V and 0 bases from J, with 18 bases between. This CDR3 has 17 amino acids. The CDR3 DNA is TGTGCCAGCAGCACTCCGGCGACGGCATTCTCTGGAAACACCATATATTTT. Translating gives CASSTPATAFSGNTIYF.

This sequence joins TRBV6-5 and TRBJ2-1; weak D call: TRBD1 (6 bases). V gave up 3 bases and J gave up 8 bases, with 20 bases separating them. This CDR3 comprises 16 residues. From germline, CDR1 is MNHEY and CDR2 SVGAGI. The CDR3 sequence: CASSYSAGKGVDEQFF. In nucleotides, the CDR3 is TGTGCCAGCAGTTATTCGGCGGGTAAGGGGGTGGATGAGCAGTTCTTC.

A few counts support this clonotype. The chain couples TRBV4-3 to TRBJ2-7; the D gene is possibly TRBD1 (5 bases). Germline CDR1 reads LGHNA; CDR2 reads YSLEER. V shed 4 bases and J shed 0 bases, with 22 bases lying between them. This CDR3 region has 18 residues. The CDR3 DNA reads as TGCGCCAGCAGCCCTCAAATGGGGCTCCGGAGAGGCTCCTACGAGCAGTACTTC. It codes for CASSPQMGLRRGSYEQYF.

For this clonotype: The junction does not match germline at one end; this may be a read error. The CDR3 protein is CASSLAGQGVFRVF. CDR3 sequence (DNA): TGTGCCAGCAGTTTGGCAGGACAGGGAGTTTTTAGGGTCTTC. J is TRBJ2-5 and V is TRBV6-5; 8 positions agree with TRBD1. This CDR3 has 14 amino acids. Looked up from germline, CDR1 is MNHEY and CDR2 is SVGAGI.

This clonotype was seen a few times. This chain joins TRBV30 and TRBJ1-2, with D hard to call. V lost 2 bases to trimming and J lost 2 bases, with 12 bases between them. The CDR3 runs 14 residues. Germline-derived CDR1 and CDR2 are GTSNPN and SVGIG (reference sequence). The CDR3 is CAWSPSLGNYGYTF. CDR3 DNA: TGTGCCTGGAGTCCTAGCCTGGGGAACTATGGCTACACCTTC.

Remarks on this clonotype: A read error is possible here, since a much larger clone lies one base away. V and J are TRBV20-1 and TRBJ1-2; D possibly corresponds to TRBD1 (6 bases). The CDR3 extends over 13 amino acids. The V gene's germline CDR1 is DFQATT and CDR2 SNEGSKA (reference sequence). The CDR3 sequence: CSAADSRNYGYSF. The CDR3 DNA reads as TGCAGTGCTGCGGACAGCAGGAACTATGGCTACAGCTTC.

The chain uses TRBV4-3 and TRBJ2-5; the D is unclear. This CDR3 comprises 15 residues. Germline V CDR1 and CDR2: LGHNA, YSLEER. The V end lost 0 bases, the J end lost 5 bases, and 13 bases lay between the germline ends. The CDR3 reads CASSQDHLPQETQYF. The CDR3 DNA follows: TGCGCCAGCAGCCAAGATCACTTACCCCAGGAGACCCAGTACTTC.

This clonotype was detected ten times or more. One end of the junction is discordant with germline, which a read error may explain. The rearrangement links TRBV4-1 to TRBJ1-2; D is uncertain. Germline V gene lookup returns CDR1 MGHRA and CDR2 YSYEKL. CDR3 length: 11 amino acids. The CDR3 nucleotides read TGTGCCAGCAGCCAAGGTTATGGCTACACCTTC. It is translated as CASSQGYGYTF.

This clonotype was seen a handful of times. This chain connects TRBV18 to TRBJ2-1; 11 nucleotides align to TRBD2. The CDR3 runs 17 residues. Germline CDR1 is KGHSH and CDR2 is LQKENI. V lost 4 bases, J lost 8 bases, and 13 bases stayed unmatched. The CDR3 is CASSLISLAGVVDEQFF. CDR3 coding DNA: TGTGCCAGCTCACTAATATCACTAGCGGGAGTAGTTGATGAGCAGTTCTTC.

This clonotype was detected once. This rearrangement joins TRBV7-9 to TRBJ2-7, with D unclear. Germline loops: CDR1 SEHNR, CDR2 FQNEAQ (reference sequence). Trimming removed 4 bases at V and 11 bases at J, with 15 bases between. The CDR3 is 12 amino acids. CDR3 nucleotide sequence: TGTGCCAGCAGCTCCCTTGTTCATAAGGAGTACTTC. This gives the protein CASSSLVHKEYF.

This clonotype has ten or more counts. The rearrangement uses TRBV14 and TRBJ1-5; 10 positions agree with TRBD1. The germline CDR1 and CDR2 sequences are SGHDN and FVKESK. The ends lost 0 bases at V and 5 bases at J; junction bases unmatched: 7. This CDR3 spans 17 amino acids. The chain's CDR3 is CASSQERDRGVDQPQHF. The CDR3 coding sequence is TGTGCCAGCAGCCAAGAAAGGGACAGGGGAGTTGATCAGCCCCAGCATTTT. Full variable domain (rest looked up from reference TRBV14 and TRBJ1-5): EAGVTQFPSHSVIEKGQTVTLRCDPISGHDNLYWYRRVMGKEIKFLLHFVKESKQDESGMPNNRFLAERTGGTYSTLKVQPAELEDSGVYFCASSQERDRGVDQPQHFGDGTRLSIL.

This clonotype was counted ten times or more. For the CDR3, the DNA is TGTGCCAGCAGTTACTCCGTGGGGGCAGGAGGAGAGACCCAGTACTTC. Protein product: CASSYSVGAGGETQYF. This chain uses TRBV6-5 with TRBJ2-5; D perhaps matches TRBD1 (6 bases). V lost 0 bases and J 4 bases, leaving 15 bases between the germline ends. The germline V gene has CDR1 MNHEY and CDR2 SVGAGI. This CDR3 region has 16 residues.

At least ten counts were recorded for this clonotype. The chain uses TRBV5-6 and TRBJ2-1; 8 positions match TRBD2. V lost 2 bases, J lost 0 bases, and 4 bases stayed unmatched. The CDR3 loop spans 16 amino acids. The germline V gene has CDR1 SGHDT and CDR2 YYEEEE. DNA of the CDR3: TGTGCCAGCAGCTTCGTAGCGGGGAGCTCCTACAATGAGCAGTTCTTC. Its translation: CASSFVAGSSYNEQFF.

Many counts were recorded for this clonotype. The chain uses TRBV28 and TRBJ2-1; unclear D gene. The germline V gene has CDR1 MDHEN and CDR2 SYDVKM. V lost 7 bases, J lost 0 bases, and 10 bases lay in between. The CDR3 contains 14 residues. For the CDR3, the DNA is TGTGCCAGCAAGAAACAGAGCTCCTACAATGAGCAGTTCTTC. Protein sequence: CASKKQSSYNEQFF. The full variable domain, completed using reference TRBV28 and TRBJ2-1, is DVKVTQSSRYLVKRTGEKVFLECVQDMDHENMFWYRQDPGLGLRLIYFSYDVKMKEKGDIPEGYSVSREKKERFSLILESASTNQTSMYLCASKKQSSYNEQFFGPGTRLTVL.

The chain uses TRBV4-1 and TRBJ1-4; the D gene is possibly TRBD1 (6 bases). Per the germline V gene, CDR1 is MGHRA and CDR2 is YSYEKL. The CDR3 covers 18 residues. Trimming shortened V by 3 bases and J by 0 bases, and 17 bases separated the two germline ends. The chain's CDR3 is CASSQAGTQSATNEKLFF. For the CDR3, the DNA is TGCGCCAGCAGCCAGGCCGGGACACAGAGTGCAACTAATGAAAAACTGTTTTTT.

This clonotype was detected ten times or more. This chain uses TRBV10-3 with TRBJ2-7; 11 nucleotides line up with TRBD2. J gave up 3 bases and V 2 bases, and 9 bases lay outside the gene matches. CDR3 length equals 17 residues. Germline CDR1 reads ENHRY; CDR2 reads SYGVKD. The CDR3 loop is CAISEGGSGTSGYEQYF. The CDR3 DNA sequence: TGTGCCATCAGTGAGGGGGGCTCCGGGACTAGCGGCTACGAGCAGTACTTC.